The following is a T cell receptor beta chain sequence with its context. Its antigen is as yet unknown. Amplification used 60 Vbeta primers and 13 Jbeta primers. The data were produced by immunoSEQ multiplex PCR, yet TCRdb's version contains in-frame clones alone and is incomplete. This table holds around 220,000 clones, 65% to 75% found once. The data originate from a study of cytomegalovirus exposure and HLA in healthy donors. The CDR3 has 14 amino acids. Germline V gene sequence: CDR1 MGHRA, CDR2 YSYEKL. Trimming pared 1 base from V and 5 bases from J, leaving 12 bases between. Study-wide findings and caveats: A later analysis associated 16,000 or so TCR beta sequences with HLA alleles at a 0.05 false discovery rate. Previous analysis showed most TCR beta V segments were productive about 87% or about 30% of the time.

The chain uses TRBV4-1 and TRBJ2-7, with TRBD1 as a possible D gene (6 bases). This clonotype was obtained from a woman in her twenties or thirties in good health and CMV-seronegative. Sample: PBMCs. This chain's CDR3 is CASSQGRRTDEQYF. The CDR3 coding sequence is TGCGCCAGCAGCCAAGGCCGGAGGACAGACGAGCAGTACTTC.